These T cell receptor beta chains were read from a single sample in a study of blood T cell repertoires in COVID-19. Here immunoSEQ multiplex PCR was the method, and the copy in TCRdb shows in-frame clones only, minus some. The data show approximately 440,000 clones, with 87% seen just once and about 0.65% held by the top ten. Input material: PBMCs or T cells enriched from blood (not recorded which). These receptors all come from a woman younger than 30 who had recovered from COVID-19. CDR3s include the opening cysteine and the closing phenylalanine or tryptophan. Fields, in order: CDR3 DNA, CDR3 protein, V gene, J gene, D gene, clone size. D genes are given only for firm matches. The size entry is marked missing in some rows and otherwise reads once, few, many or a size class.

TGTGCCAGCAGCTCCCCGGGACAGGGTCCCTACGAGCAGTACTTC	CASSSPGQGPYEQYF	TRBV28	TRBJ2-7	TRBD1	NA
TGTGCCAGCTTCCGGGACTCCTATGGGGGCACTGAAGCTTTCTTT	CASFRDSYGGTEAFF	TRBV6-5	TRBJ1-1	NA	NA
TGTGCCAGCAGCCCGACCGGGACTGAAGCTTTCTTT	CASSPTGTEAFF	TRBV9	TRBJ1-1	NA	NA
TGTGCCAGCAGATGTCAGGGTTCCCAGCATTTT	CASRCQGSQHF	TRBV5-4	TRBJ1-5	NA	once
TGTGCCAGCAGCCCCGGGGGGGGTAATCAGCCCCAGCATTTT	CASSPGGGNQPQHF	TRBV9	TRBJ1-5	NA	few
TGTGCCAGCAGCTCGGAAGGGGGAAGAGTCGAGCAGTACTTC	CASSSEGGRVEQYF	TRBV5-6	TRBJ2-7	NA	NA
TGTGCCAGCAGTACTCAACAGGGGGCCTACGAGCAGTACTTC	CASSTQQGAYEQYF	TRBV6-6	TRBJ2-7	TRBD1	once
TGTGCCAGCAGAACAATCCCATCTGGGGCCAACGTCCTGACTTTC	CASRTIPSGANVLTF	TRBV6-5	TRBJ2-6	NA	NA
TGTGCCAGCAGTCCAAGGGGGACTAGTGCCCCATACCCGTATTTT	CASSPRGTSAPYPYF	TRBV28	TRBJ2-3	TRBD2	NA
TGCGCCAGCAGCGGATGGACAGGGGGCAGCAAGGGTAGCACAGATACGCAGTATTTT	CASSGWTGGSKGSTDTQYF	TRBV5-1	TRBJ2-3	TRBD1	NA
TGCAGTGCTAGTAGCGGGTATCGGTATGGCTACACCTTC	CSASSGYRYGYTF	TRBV20-1	TRBJ1-2	NA	NA
TGTGCCATCAGTGCAGGGGCAGACTACGAGCAGTACTTC	CAISAGADYEQYF	TRBV10-3	TRBJ2-7	NA	NA
TGCGCCAGCGGGATCTCATCGGACTGGGAAGCTTTCTTT	CASGISSDWEAFF	TRBV10-2	TRBJ1-1	NA	NA
TGTGCCAGCTCACCACTTCTACCGGGACTGGGGGACACTGAAGCTTTCTTT	CASSPLLPGLGDTEAFF	TRBV18	TRBJ1-1	NA	NA
TGTGCCAGTAGTATGGGAGGGCCCAACGAGCAGTACTTC	CASSMGGPNEQYF	TRBV19	TRBJ2-7	TRBD2	NA
TGTGCCATCGGCGGGACTAGCGGGGGGCTCAGGGACACCGGGGAGCTGTTTTTT	CAIGGTSGGLRDTGELFF	TRBV10-3	TRBJ2-2	TRBD2	NA
TGTGCCAGCAGCCTCTCATCGGCCTACGAGCAGTACTTC	CASSLSSAYEQYF	TRBV5-5	TRBJ2-7	NA	once
TGTGCTAGTGGTTTGGTAATAAAGCGCAGGACTACCCTTGACTACACCTTC	CASGLVIKRRTTLDYTF	TRBV12-5	TRBJ1-2	NA	NA
TGTGCCAGCAGCTTAGGAGGGCGGGGGCCCCGCTACGAGCAGTACTTC	CASSLGGRGPRYEQYF	TRBV11-2	TRBJ2-7	NA	once
TGTGCCACCAGCAGACCGGGGTTTTTCTATGGCTACACCTTC	CATSRPGFFYGYTF	TRBV15	TRBJ1-2	NA	NA
TGTGCCAGCGGGACAGGGGCTCTGGGTACGCAGTATTTT	CASGTGALGTQYF	TRBV2	TRBJ2-3	TRBD1	NA
TGTGCCAGTAGTATAATTGTTGCGGGAGCCACTGAAGCTTTCTTT	CASSIIVAGATEAFF	TRBV19	TRBJ1-1	NA	NA
TGTGCCAGCAGTTACGGCCCCTCGGGTGAAGCTTTCTTT	CASSYGPSGEAFF	TRBV6-5	TRBJ1-1	NA	NA
TGTGCCTGGGGGCGGGACTTACAAGAGACCCAGTACTTC	CAWGRDLQETQYF	TRBV30	TRBJ2-5	NA	NA
TGTGCCAGCAGCGACAGTAGGGGTGGGCCCCAGCATTTT	CASSDSRGGPQHF	TRBV6-2/TRBV6-3	TRBJ1-5	NA	NA
TGTGCCAGTAGTGGCCAACCGAACACTGAAGCTTTCTTT	CASSGQPNTEAFF	TRBV19	TRBJ1-1	NA	NA
TGTGCCAGCAGCTTAGTCCCCAGGGGCTCTGGAAACACCATATATTTT	CASSLVPRGSGNTIYF	TRBV11-2	TRBJ1-3	NA	NA
TGTGCCAGCAGGGAGGAGTACGAGCAGTACTTC	CASREEYEQYF	TRBV2	TRBJ2-7	NA	few
TGTGCCAGCCGGAGGGGCCCGGATCAGCCCCAGCATTTT	CASRRGPDQPQHF	TRBV6-5	TRBJ1-5	NA	once
TGTGCCAGCAAGCCAATAAAGCCTAATGAAAAACTGTTTTTT	CASKPIKPNEKLFF	TRBV28	TRBJ1-4	NA	NA